These T cell receptor beta chains were read from a single sample in a study of T cell responses to AZD1222 COVID-19 vaccine. TCRdb keeps only in-frame clones here, not all; method: immunoSEQ multiplex PCR. In the table there are 160,000 or so clones, roughly 90% of which are singletons. The source was peripheral blood, collected on day 0 of AZD1222 vaccination. The receptor source for this set is an adult in good health. The CDR3 runs from the conserved cysteine through the conserved F or W. A D gene is named only where the DNA matches it firmly. Clone size is shown for a subset of rows, as once, few, many or a class of expanded clone.

CDR3nt: TGTGCCAGCAGCGCCCAAAGTGTGGGGGCCGTAACTATGCGCTACACCTTC; CDR3aa: CASSAQSVGAVTMRYTF; v_gene: TRBV7-2; abundance: NA; d_gene: NA; j_gene: TRBJ1-2
CDR3nt: TGTGCCATCAGTGAGTTTAGGGACAGGGAGGATGAAAAACTGTTTTTT; CDR3aa: CAISEFRDREDEKLFF; v_gene: TRBV10-3; abundance: NA; d_gene: TRBD1; j_gene: TRBJ1-4
CDR3nt: TGCAGCTGCCGAGGTAGAAACTCTGGAAACACCATATATTTT; CDR3aa: CSCRGRNSGNTIYF; v_gene: TRBV29-1; abundance: NA; d_gene: NA; j_gene: TRBJ1-3
CDR3nt: TGCGCCAGCAGCCAAGGACAGGGGGCCGCTGAAGCTTTCTTT; CDR3aa: CASSQGQGAAEAFF; v_gene: TRBV4-3; abundance: NA; d_gene: TRBD1; j_gene: TRBJ1-1
CDR3nt: TGTGCCAGCAGCCCCCCCAGCGGGGGGATGGAGACCCAGTACTTC; CDR3aa: CASSPPSGGMETQYF; v_gene: TRBV7-2; abundance: NA; d_gene: TRBD2; j_gene: TRBJ2-5
CDR3nt: TGCGCCAGCAGCCACACACAGGGGGCCTACGAGCAGTACTTC; CDR3aa: CASSHTQGAYEQYF; v_gene: TRBV4-3; abundance: NA; d_gene: TRBD1; j_gene: TRBJ2-7
CDR3nt: TGTGCCAGCAGACCCCATATACTAGCGGGGGGACGGAACGGCGGGGAGCTGTTTTTT; CDR3aa: CASRPHILAGGRNGGELFF; v_gene: TRBV7-2; abundance: NA; d_gene: TRBD2; j_gene: TRBJ2-2
CDR3nt: TGTGCCAGCAGCCAAGTTAGACCCACCGACTTCATGCCCCCTACCGACACAGATACGCAGTATTTT; CDR3aa: CASSQVRPTDFMPPTDTDTQYF; v_gene: TRBV3-1/TRBV3-2; abundance: NA; d_gene: NA; j_gene: TRBJ2-3
CDR3nt: TGTGCCAGCAGTGAAGACAGGGCCTCTGGAAACACCATATATTTT; CDR3aa: CASSEDRASGNTIYF; v_gene: TRBV2; abundance: NA; d_gene: NA; j_gene: TRBJ1-3
CDR3nt: TGTGCCAGCAGCCGGGTGGGGAAAAACACTGAAGCTTTCTTT; CDR3aa: CASSRVGKNTEAFF; v_gene: TRBV5-6; abundance: few; d_gene: NA; j_gene: TRBJ1-1
CDR3nt: TGCGCCAGCAGCTTAGGTGACAGGAGGGATGAAGCTTTCTTT; CDR3aa: CASSLGDRRDEAFF; v_gene: TRBV5-1; abundance: NA; d_gene: NA; j_gene: TRBJ1-1
CDR3nt: TGTGCCAGCAGCTTAGATCGACAGTTTGAAGCTTTCTTT; CDR3aa: CASSLDRQFEAFF; v_gene: TRBV7-2; abundance: NA; d_gene: NA; j_gene: TRBJ1-1
CDR3nt: TGCAGCGTCGCGACTTACTCTAATGAAAAACTGTTTTTT; CDR3aa: CSVATYSNEKLFF; v_gene: TRBV29-1; abundance: NA; d_gene: NA; j_gene: TRBJ1-4
CDR3nt: TGTGCCAGCAGCCCCCAGCGGGGGGACCCCTACGAGCAGTACTTC; CDR3aa: CASSPQRGDPYEQYF; v_gene: TRBV5-4; abundance: NA; d_gene: TRBD2; j_gene: TRBJ2-7
CDR3nt: TGTGCCAGCAGACAGGAGCGGGGAGCGCCCCAGCATTTT; CDR3aa: CASRQERGAPQHF; v_gene: TRBV28; abundance: NA; d_gene: NA; j_gene: TRBJ1-5
CDR3nt: TGCGCCAGCAACTACTACGAGCAGTACTTC; CDR3aa: CASNYYEQYF; v_gene: TRBV10-1; abundance: NA; d_gene: NA; j_gene: TRBJ2-7
CDR3nt: TGTGCCAGCAGTTCGGGACACCCTGTCCACGAGCAGTACTTC; CDR3aa: CASSSGHPVHEQYF; v_gene: TRBV28; abundance: once; d_gene: NA; j_gene: TRBJ2-7
CDR3nt: TGTGCCAGCAGCCAAGGGGGACAGGGAAATGAAAAACTGTTTTTT; CDR3aa: CASSQGGQGNEKLFF; v_gene: TRBV3-1/TRBV3-2; abundance: NA; d_gene: TRBD1; j_gene: TRBJ1-4
CDR3nt: TGTGCCAGCAGTTTAGCGGGGGGCGGCACAGATACGCAGTATTTT; CDR3aa: CASSLAGGGTDTQYF; v_gene: TRBV28; abundance: once; d_gene: TRBD2; j_gene: TRBJ2-3
CDR3nt: TGTGCCAGCAGCCAAGCGAAGCTAGCGGATACGCAGTATTTT; CDR3aa: CASSQAKLADTQYF; v_gene: TRBV3-1/TRBV3-2; abundance: NA; d_gene: NA; j_gene: TRBJ2-3
CDR3nt: TGCAGTGCTAGTTGGGACTCCTACAATGAGCAGTTCTTC; CDR3aa: CSASWDSYNEQFF; v_gene: TRBV20-1; abundance: once; d_gene: NA; j_gene: TRBJ2-1
CDR3nt: TGTGCCAGCAGCAAGCAGGGGCTCAGCGAGCAGTACTTC; CDR3aa: CASSKQGLSEQYF; v_gene: TRBV11-3; abundance: once; d_gene: NA; j_gene: TRBJ2-7
CDR3nt: TGTGCCAGCAGCAAAGCCCGGGGACTACCCTCTTTCAATGAGCAGTTCTTC; CDR3aa: CASSKARGLPSFNEQFF; v_gene: TRBV21-1; abundance: NA; d_gene: NA; j_gene: TRBJ2-1
CDR3nt: TGTGCCATCAGCGAGGGAAATCAGCCCCAGCATTTT; CDR3aa: CAISEGNQPQHF; v_gene: TRBV10-3; abundance: NA; d_gene: NA; j_gene: TRBJ1-5
CDR3nt: TGTGCCAGCATCGTAGGAAACACCATATATTTT; CDR3aa: CASIVGNTIYF; v_gene: TRBV6-5; abundance: NA; d_gene: NA; j_gene: TRBJ1-3
CDR3nt: TGTGCCACCAGCAGAGCGAGAAGGGGTTTCGAACTGTTTTTT; CDR3aa: CATSRARRGFELFF; v_gene: TRBV15; abundance: once; d_gene: NA; j_gene: TRBJ1-4
CDR3nt: TGTGCCAGCAGCTTAAACAGGGAAGATGGCTACACCTTC; CDR3aa: CASSLNREDGYTF; v_gene: TRBV7-9; abundance: NA; d_gene: NA; j_gene: TRBJ1-2
CDR3nt: TGTGCCATCAAAACTAGCACAGATACGCAGTATTTT; CDR3aa: CAIKTSTDTQYF; v_gene: TRBV11-2; abundance: NA; d_gene: NA; j_gene: TRBJ2-3
CDR3nt: TGTGCCAGCAGCCCCGACAGGGACGAGCAGTACTTC; CDR3aa: CASSPDRDEQYF; v_gene: TRBV7-9; abundance: NA; d_gene: TRBD1; j_gene: TRBJ2-7
CDR3nt: TGTGCCAGCAGCTTGCCCCAAGAGACCCAGTACTTC; CDR3aa: CASSLPQETQYF; v_gene: TRBV5-4; abundance: few; d_gene: NA; j_gene: TRBJ2-5
CDR3nt: TGTGCCAGCACTGTCGGGACAGGGTGGGAGACCCAGTACTTC; CDR3aa: CASTVGTGWETQYF; v_gene: TRBV28; abundance: NA; d_gene: TRBD1; j_gene: TRBJ2-5
CDR3nt: TGCGCCAGCAGCCAAAGAGCTCTAGCGGGAGGAGGGTACAATGAGCAGTTCTTC; CDR3aa: CASSQRALAGGGYNEQFF; v_gene: TRBV4-1; abundance: NA; d_gene: TRBD2; j_gene: TRBJ2-1
CDR3nt: TGTGCCAGCAGCGGCAGGGGGTTCGAGCAGTACTTC; CDR3aa: CASSGRGFEQYF; v_gene: TRBV11-2; abundance: NA; d_gene: TRBD1; j_gene: TRBJ2-7
CDR3nt: TGCGCCAGCAGCTTGGCCGGGGCCCTCGGGGCTAAGAACACTGAAGCTTTCTTT; CDR3aa: CASSLAGALGAKNTEAFF; v_gene: TRBV5-1; abundance: NA; d_gene: NA; j_gene: TRBJ1-1
CDR3nt: TGCGCCAGCAGCCGCGGACAGGGGACTCGTGAAAAACTGTTTTTT; CDR3aa: CASSRGQGTREKLFF; v_gene: TRBV4-3; abundance: NA; d_gene: TRBD1; j_gene: TRBJ1-4
CDR3nt: TGTGCCAGCAGTTCCGGAGGGTACGAGCAGTACTTC; CDR3aa: CASSSGGYEQYF; v_gene: TRBV12-3/TRBV12-4; abundance: few; d_gene: NA; j_gene: TRBJ2-7
CDR3nt: TGTGCCAGCAGCTTAGACAGGGCGACAGATACGCAGTATTTT; CDR3aa: CASSLDRATDTQYF; v_gene: TRBV7-2; abundance: NA; d_gene: NA; j_gene: TRBJ2-3
CDR3nt: TGTGCCAGCTCACCCGCGTCGGGGGCTGGGGATTCACCCCTCCACTTT; CDR3aa: CASSPASGAGDSPLHF; v_gene: TRBV18; abundance: NA; d_gene: NA; j_gene: TRBJ1-6
CDR3nt: TGTGCCAGCAGTTTAGAAGCGGGACAGGCCGGTGGCTACACCTTC; CDR3aa: CASSLEAGQAGGYTF; v_gene: TRBV27; abundance: NA; d_gene: TRBD1; j_gene: TRBJ1-2
CDR3nt: TGTGCCAGCAGCGTAGGGGCTAGCGGGACCGCTAGCACAGATACGCAGTATTTT; CDR3aa: CASSVGASGTASTDTQYF; v_gene: TRBV9; abundance: NA; d_gene: TRBD2; j_gene: TRBJ2-3
CDR3nt: TGTGCCAGCAGTTTAAGTGCCAGGACCCAGCATTTT; CDR3aa: CASSLSARTQHF; v_gene: TRBV28; abundance: NA; d_gene: NA; j_gene: TRBJ1-5
CDR3nt: TGTGCCACCAGGGAAGACTCTGGAAACACCATATATTTT; CDR3aa: CATREDSGNTIYF; v_gene: TRBV15; abundance: many; d_gene: NA; j_gene: TRBJ1-3
CDR3nt: TGTGCCAGCAGTTACCAACTAGCGGGAGGGCATAGGGCGAATGAGCAGTTCTTC; CDR3aa: CASSYQLAGGHRANEQFF; v_gene: TRBV6-2/TRBV6-3; abundance: NA; d_gene: TRBD2; j_gene: TRBJ2-1
CDR3nt: TGTGCCAGCAGCCGGACAGGCGCCCAGCCCCAGCATTTT; CDR3aa: CASSRTGAQPQHF; v_gene: TRBV6-5; abundance: NA; d_gene: TRBD1; j_gene: TRBJ1-5
CDR3nt: TGTGCCAGTACCAACCGGAGCCCCAGGGGCTACACCTTC; CDR3aa: CASTNRSPRGYTF; v_gene: TRBV19; abundance: NA; d_gene: NA; j_gene: TRBJ1-2
CDR3nt: TGTGCCAGCAGTTTACCGGGTATGAACACTGAAGCTTTCTTT; CDR3aa: CASSLPGMNTEAFF; v_gene: TRBV28; abundance: NA; d_gene: NA; j_gene: TRBJ1-1
CDR3nt: TGCGCCAGCAGCCTACAGGGGGCTGGTACAGATACGCAGTATTTT; CDR3aa: CASSLQGAGTDTQYF; v_gene: TRBV5-1; abundance: NA; d_gene: TRBD1; j_gene: TRBJ2-3
CDR3nt: TGCGCCAGCAGCCAAGAGGTGGGAGGGGATACGCAGTATTTT; CDR3aa: CASSQEVGGDTQYF; v_gene: TRBV4-1; abundance: NA; d_gene: TRBD2; j_gene: TRBJ2-3
CDR3nt: TGTGCCAGCAGTTACGAGGCCGGTAGATATGGCTACACCTTC; CDR3aa: CASSYEAGRYGYTF; v_gene: TRBV6-5; abundance: NA; d_gene: NA; j_gene: TRBJ1-2
CDR3nt: TGTGCCAGCAGCGTATATGGGGGGGAAGATACGCAGTATTTT; CDR3aa: CASSVYGGEDTQYF; v_gene: TRBV9; abundance: few; d_gene: TRBD2; j_gene: TRBJ2-3
CDR3nt: TGTGCCAGCAGCTCACCGAGGGGCTACACCTTC; CDR3aa: CASSSPRGYTF; v_gene: TRBV7-9; abundance: once; d_gene: NA; j_gene: TRBJ1-2
CDR3nt: TGTGCCAGCAGCTTCGACTATATCTACGAGCAGTACTTC; CDR3aa: CASSFDYIYEQYF; v_gene: TRBV11-2; abundance: NA; d_gene: NA; j_gene: TRBJ2-7
CDR3nt: TGTGCCAGCAGCGTAGGGCAGCCGAATTCACCCCTCCACTTT; CDR3aa: CASSVGQPNSPLHF; v_gene: TRBV9; abundance: NA; d_gene: NA; j_gene: TRBJ1-6
CDR3nt: TGTGCCAGCAGCCGACTGACAGATTCTCAGCCCCAGCATTTT; CDR3aa: CASSRLTDSQPQHF; v_gene: TRBV3-1/TRBV3-2; abundance: NA; d_gene: NA; j_gene: TRBJ1-5
CDR3nt: TGTGCCAGCAGCCAACCAGGAGGCTCTGGAAACACCATATATTTT; CDR3aa: CASSQPGGSGNTIYF; v_gene: TRBV3-1/TRBV3-2; abundance: NA; d_gene: NA; j_gene: TRBJ1-3
CDR3nt: TGTGCCAGCAGTTCTCAGGGGACTAATTCACCCCTCCACTTT; CDR3aa: CASSSQGTNSPLHF; v_gene: TRBV7-8; abundance: NA; d_gene: NA; j_gene: TRBJ1-6
CDR3nt: TGTGCCAGCAGCTTGGTTGCCGGACGAGAGACCCAGTACTTC; CDR3aa: CASSLVAGRETQYF; v_gene: TRBV11-1; abundance: NA; d_gene: NA; j_gene: TRBJ2-5
CDR3nt: TGTGCCAGCAGCTTACGGCAGGGGCGTAGCGGGAGCCACAATGAGCAGTTCTTC; CDR3aa: CASSLRQGRSGSHNEQFF; v_gene: TRBV7-3; abundance: NA; d_gene: TRBD2; j_gene: TRBJ2-1
CDR3nt: TGTGCCAGCTCACCAGGACAGCCCCCTACAAATGAAAAACTGTTTTTT; CDR3aa: CASSPGQPPTNEKLFF; v_gene: TRBV18; abundance: NA; d_gene: NA; j_gene: TRBJ1-4
CDR3nt: TGTGCCAGCAGGTGGGCAGGAACCTACGAGCAGTACTTC; CDR3aa: CASRWAGTYEQYF; v_gene: TRBV7-6; abundance: NA; d_gene: NA; j_gene: TRBJ2-7